A selection of T cell receptor beta chains follows, all from one sample in a study of control samples from healthy donors and cancer patients. The assay was immunoSEQ multiplex PCR, and TCRdb's table has in-frame clones only and misses some. The data hold 68,000 or so clones, with 83% observed a single time. Sequenced input: blood. Receptors were obtained from a man aged 55 to 69 in good health. Both conserved end residues are part of each CDR3. Fields, in order: clone size, J gene, CDR3 length, D gene, V gene, CDR3 DNA, CDR3 protein. The D gene is left open where the match is weak. Part of the rows lack a size; the others show once, few, many or a class for expanded clones.

abundance: -; j_gene: TRBJ2-1; len: 15; d_gene: -; v_gene: TRBV7-2; CDR3nt: TGTGCCAGCAGCCGGGACCCGAGCTCCTACAATGAGCAGTTCTTC; CDR3aa: CASSRDPSSYNEQFF
abundance: once; j_gene: TRBJ1-2; len: 15; d_gene: -; v_gene: TRBV27; CDR3nt: TGTGCCAGCAGCCTGGGTTTGGGGCTCAACTATGGCTACACCTTC; CDR3aa: CASSLGLGLNYGYTF
abundance: -; j_gene: TRBJ2-2; len: 18; d_gene: TRBD2; v_gene: TRBV10-3; CDR3nt: TGTGCCATCAGTGACCCAGCGGGGGGAGGGCCGTCTACCGGGGAGCTGTTTTTT; CDR3aa: CAISDPAGGGPSTGELFF
abundance: -; j_gene: TRBJ2-1; len: 17; d_gene: -; v_gene: TRBV18; CDR3nt: TGTGCCAGCTCACCCATGCCTAAGGGACTGTCAGGGAATGAGCAGTTCTTC; CDR3aa: CASSPMPKGLSGNEQFF
abundance: -; j_gene: TRBJ2-7; len: 13; d_gene: -; v_gene: TRBV6-5; CDR3nt: TGTGCCAGCAGGTCGGGTGGGGGCAACGAGCAGTACTTC; CDR3aa: CASRSGGGNEQYF
abundance: few; j_gene: TRBJ2-7; len: 12; d_gene: -; v_gene: TRBV11-2; CDR3nt: TGTGCCAGAACTCAAAGCCAGGGGGAGCAGTACTTC; CDR3aa: CARTQSQGEQYF
abundance: -; j_gene: TRBJ1-1; len: 16; d_gene: -; v_gene: TRBV9; CDR3nt: TGTGCCAGCAGCGCCGATCCTGGACTGCGGGGCACTGAAGCTTTCTTT; CDR3aa: CASSADPGLRGTEAFF
abundance: -; j_gene: TRBJ2-1; len: 14; d_gene: TRBD2; v_gene: TRBV4-1; CDR3nt: TGCGCCAGCGGAACTAGCGGTCGTTACAATGAGCAGTTCTTC; CDR3aa: CASGTSGRYNEQFF
abundance: once; j_gene: TRBJ1-2; len: 16; d_gene: -; v_gene: TRBV30; CDR3nt: TGTGCCTGCCCCAAAACATGGGCTGAAGCCGGCTATGGCTACACCTTC; CDR3aa: CACPKTWAEAGYGYTF
abundance: -; j_gene: TRBJ1-5; len: 14; d_gene: -; v_gene: TRBV6-1; CDR3nt: TGTGCCAGCAGTGAATCGGGGGCTCGGCAGCCCCAGCATTTT; CDR3aa: CASSESGARQPQHF
abundance: -; j_gene: TRBJ2-2; len: 16; d_gene: -; v_gene: TRBV28; CDR3nt: TGTGCCAGCAGTCCCCCCCGGCAGGGCATCACCGGGGAGCTGTTTTTT; CDR3aa: CASSPPRQGITGELFF